The following is a T cell receptor (beta chain) sequence with its context. What antigen it recognizes has not been identified. Per-base quality was not reported, and no clone a single base away is much larger than it. This record belongs to a study of STAT5B mutations in CD4+ large granular lymphocyte leukemia (dated by TCRdb to the early 2020s). Looking at the study overall: Among healthy controls, the CDR3 'QG' motif was associated with a particular HLA allele. The study compared the TCRbeta repertoires of patients with CD4+ T-cell large granular lymphocyte leukemia against those of healthy blood donors. Flow cytometry on FACSCanto II or FACSVerse confirmed that purified fractions exceeded 95% purity among lymphocytes. General conclusions and limits of the study: TRBV06-family usage was enriched among the top patient clones (8/27) compared with healthy controls (2/35). Data were not HLA-matched; higher clonality in CD4+ versus CD8+ T-LGLL could reflect the relatively small sample size. Compared with healthy CD4+ repertoires, CD4-sorted patient repertoires appeared more clonal, and this difference remained even after the putative leukemic clones were removed. Main leukemic clonotypes were private to each patient, although 25% to 30% appeared at low frequency in other patients' non-leukemic repertoires.

V is clipped by 0 bases and J by 0 bases, and the sequence between their germline boundaries is 9 bases long. The CDR3 runs 16 amino acids, cysteine and phenylalanine included. Of all the DNA, just the CDR3 is kept, 48 bases in frame from base 1. CDR1 is given as MGHRA and CDR2 as YSYEKL, both from the germline V gene. The immunoSEQ assay at survey resolution was used to sequence TCRbeta rearrangements from genomic DNA. The paper's data handling went like this. A lowest detectable productive clonotype frequency of 2.59 x 10-5 was observed in the TCR sequencing data. Only productive TCRbeta rearrangements, defined as complete and in-frame sequences, were included in the analyses. Clonality for each sample was calculated as Simpson clonality in the immunoSEQ Analyzer version 3.0. Clones were grouped by frequency into very rare, small, medium, large (1-20%) or hyperexpanded (>20%) categories. Generation probabilities were estimated with OLGA 1.2.3, V-gene circos plots were made with VDJtools, specificities were searched in VDJdb, and CDR3 motifs were identified with GLIPH. In TCRdb, the immuneACCESS table is reduced to in-frame sequences with V and J assigned. These tables do not hold every clone; where another copy was compared, an unresolved V gene accounts for under half, and the others remain unexplained. V and J calls and clone size come straight from that table; D and trimming were deduced from the DNA. The sample yields fewer than 40,000 clones; over 65% were counted once. The ten largest clones add up to about 7% of the sample.

The healthy control group was made up of a few dozen blood donors, and the Finnish Red Cross blood service supplied their buffy coats. All TCR-sequenced material derived from peripheral blood: patient blood samples and healthy donor buffy coats. Peripheral blood mononuclear cells were isolated by Ficoll-Hypaque gradient centrifugation. Magnetic purification was used to isolate CD4+ cells from the buffy coats of the healthy controls. Genomic DNA was extracted with the Gentra Puregene Cell and Tissue kit and quantified on a Qubit 2.0 fluorometer. Sequenced input: CD4+ T cells from blood buffy coats. The sequence is built from TRBV4-1 and TRBJ2-1; no D segment can be confidently identified. The TCR originated in a human donor in good health. The sequenced DNA is TGCGCCAGCAGCCAAGAACCCCCCGCCTCCTACAATGAGCAGTTCTTC. Translated, this gives CASSQEPPASYNEQFF.